A selection of T cell receptor beta chains follows, all from one sample in a study of graft-versus-host responses after intestinal transplantation. TCRdb's copy holds only in-frame clones and misses some; the assay was immunoSEQ multiplex PCR. The sample carries about 9,600 clones, approximately 86% recorded once. Specimen: ileum tissue, collected 729 days after intestinal transplantation. The receptors originated from a human patient who received an intestinal transplant, so some T cells may come from the graft donor. Each CDR3 is given with its conserved first and last residue. D genes are given only for firm matches. Where a row states a size, it is once, few, many or the class of an expanded clone; other rows omit it.

d_call j_call clone_size v_call cdr3_aa cdr3_nt
NA TRBJ1-6 NA TRBV9 CASSVGRSADSYNSPLHF TGTGCCAGCAGCGTGGGACGGTCGGCTGACTCCTATAATTCACCCCTCCACTTT
NA TRBJ2-3 NA TRBV6-4 CASSDDGDADTQYF TGTGCCAGCAGTGACGACGGGGATGCAGATACGCAGTATTTT
TRBD2 TRBJ2-7 once TRBV29-1 CSVLGTTTYEQYF TGCAGCGTTCTCGGGACTACGACGTACGAGCAGTACTTC
NA TRBJ1-6 NA TRBV20-1 CSVVLSVPLHF TGCAGTGTAGTTCTTTCGGTACCCCTCCACTTT
NA TRBJ2-3 NA TRBV10-3 CAISDTLTSTDTQYF TGTGCCATCAGTGATACTCTGACTAGCACAGATACGCAGTATTTT
NA TRBJ2-5 NA TRBV6-1 CASSEALYRRQETQYF TGTGCCAGCAGTGAAGCTCTTTACAGGCGGCAAGAGACCCAGTACTTC
NA TRBJ2-1 NA TRBV29-1 CSVVPTGFLEQFF TGCAGCGTTGTCCCAACAGGGTTCTTGGAGCAGTTCTTC
NA TRBJ2-2 NA TRBV7-3 CASSPRGLPGELFF TGTGCCAGCAGCCCAAGAGGGCTGCCCGGGGAGCTGTTTTTT
TRBD2 TRBJ2-3 NA TRBV7-9 CASSVGLAGGRVTDTQYF TGTGCCAGCAGCGTCGGACTAGCGGGGGGGCGGGTCACAGATACGCAGTATTTT
NA TRBJ2-7 NA TRBV6-6 CASSYSFRGEYEQYF TGTGCCAGCAGTTACTCTTTCAGGGGAGAGTACGAGCAGTACTTC
NA TRBJ2-6 NA TRBV6-5 CASSFDFSGANVLTF TGTGCCAGCAGTTTTGACTTCTCTGGGGCCAACGTCCTGACTTTC
NA TRBJ1-6 once TRBV5-1 CASSLVGDNSPLHF TGCGCCAGCAGCTTGGTAGGGGATAATTCACCCCTCCACTTT
NA TRBJ2-5 NA TRBV2 CASSPPPEGTTQYF TGTGCCAGCAGCCCACCCCCAGAGGGGACGACCCAGTACTTC
TRBD1 TRBJ2-3 NA TRBV5-4 CASKPGQGFTDTQYF TGTGCCAGCAAACCGGGACAGGGATTCACAGATACGCAGTATTTT
NA TRBJ1-1 once TRBV28 CASSLVGEDTEAFF TGTGCCAGCAGTTTAGTTGGGGAGGACACTGAAGCTTTCTTT
NA TRBJ1-1 NA TRBV15 CATSYKLNTEAFF TGTGCCACCAGCTATAAATTGAACACTGAAGCTTTCTTT
NA TRBJ2-7 NA TRBV27 CASSRASSLDEQYF TGTGCCAGCAGCCGGGCTAGCAGTTTGGACGAGCAGTACTTC
NA TRBJ2-7 NA TRBV7-7 CASSPTVQDSYEQYF TGTGCCAGCAGCCCGACCGTTCAGGACTCCTACGAGCAGTACTTC
NA TRBJ2-7 NA TRBV19 CASSTYRADLGEQYF TGTGCCAGTAGTACATACCGGGCGGACCTCGGGGAGCAGTACTTC
NA TRBJ2-7 NA TRBV7-2 CASSLGEGYEQYF TGTGCCAGCAGCTTAGGTGAGGGTTACGAGCAGTACTTC
NA TRBJ1-5 NA TRBV19 CASSPKGLHQPQHF TGTGCCAGCTCCCCCAAGGGGCTCCATCAGCCCCAGCATTTT
TRBD1 TRBJ2-1 NA TRBV6-1 CASSDEGQGYNEQFF TGTGCCAGCAGTGATGAGGGACAGGGATACAATGAGCAGTTCTTC
TRBD1 TRBJ1-2 NA TRBV7-2 CASSLARGDRDGYTF TGTGCCAGCAGCTTGGCCAGGGGGGACAGGGATGGCTACACCTTC
TRBD2 TRBJ2-3 NA TRBV5-1 CASSRQISGGKTDTQYF TGCGCCAGCAGCCGGCAGATTAGCGGGGGGAAAACAGATACGCAGTATTTT
NA TRBJ1-1 once TRBV5-4 CASSTMGQFTEAFF TGTGCCAGCAGCACGATGGGACAATTCACTGAAGCTTTCTTT
TRBD2 TRBJ2-3 once TRBV6-1 CASSERGLAGGDTQYF TGTGCCAGCAGTGAAAGGGGACTAGCGGGAGGAGATACGCAGTATTTT
NA TRBJ2-1 NA TRBV6-1 CASEKSYNEQFF TGTGCCAGCGAGAAGAGCTACAATGAGCAGTTCTTC
NA TRBJ1-3 once TRBV2 CASRSTRNSGNTIYF TGTGCCAGCAGATCCACTCGAAACTCTGGAAACACCATATATTTT
NA TRBJ1-2 NA TRBV21-1 CASSKTPYGYTF TGTGCCAGCAGCAAAACCCCCTATGGCTACACCTTC
NA TRBJ1-2 once TRBV15 CALGGAEGYTF TGTGCCCTGGGGGGGGCAGAGGGCTACACCTTC
TRBD2 TRBJ2-1 NA TRBV6-5 CASSYPGTSGEQFF TGTGCCAGCAGTTACCCCGGGACTAGCGGCGAGCAGTTCTTC
NA TRBJ2-1 NA TRBV28 CASRLRLAGEQLF TGTGCCAGCAGGCTTCGGCTAGCCGGTGAGCAGCTCTTC
TRBD1 TRBJ2-3 NA TRBV6-1 CASSDGTGHTDTQYF TGTGCCAGCAGTGACGGGACAGGGCACACAGATACGCAGTATTTT
TRBD2 TRBJ2-7 NA TRBV6-5 CASSYTRTSVIEQYF TGTGCCAGCAGTTACACTCGGACTAGCGTGATCGAGCAGTACTTC
NA TRBJ1-5 NA TRBV6-6 CASSYMYGEPQHF TGTGCCAGCAGTTACATGTACGGTGAGCCCCAGCATTTT
NA TRBJ2-7 NA TRBV2 CASSEAQSRGKPYEQYF TGTGCCAGCAGTGAAGCGCAGAGTAGGGGGAAACCTTACGAGCAGTACTTC
TRBD1 TRBJ1-4 NA TRBV4-1 CASSQERGPANEKLFF TGCGCCAGCAGCCAAGAGAGGGGGCCGGCTAATGAAAAACTGTTTTTT
NA TRBJ2-7 few TRBV13 CASSFRSGSYEQYF TGTGCCAGCAGCTTTCGGAGTGGGTCCTACGAGCAGTACTTC
NA TRBJ2-5 NA TRBV18 CASSSTSRGTQYF TGTGCCAGCTCAAGTACATCGAGGGGGACCCAGTACTTC
NA TRBJ1-4 NA TRBV19 CASSLRTGINEKLFF TGTGCCAGTAGTTTACGTACAGGTATTAATGAAAAACTGTTTTTT
NA TRBJ2-2 NA TRBV5-1 CASSLRFAGSGELFF TGCGCCAGCAGCTTGCGGTTCGCGGGTTCCGGGGAGCTGTTTTTT
NA TRBJ1-2 few TRBV5-1 CASSLEGQATNYGYTF TGCGCCAGCAGCTTGGAGGGGCAGGCAACTAACTATGGCTACACCTTC
NA TRBJ1-3 NA TRBV19 CASSMGAGLGNTIYF TGTGCCAGTAGTATGGGGGCAGGGCTTGGAAACACCATATATTTT
NA TRBJ2-7 NA TRBV6-6 CASSSDSPSEQYF TGTGCCAGCAGTTCGGACTCTCCTTCCGAGCAGTACTTC
TRBD2 TRBJ2-1 NA TRBV9 CASSPSPLAGGEQFF TGTGCCAGCAGCCCCAGTCCGCTAGCGGGAGGAGAGCAGTTCTTC
NA TRBJ2-5 NA TRBV7-2 CASSREAQEWQTQYF TGTGCCAGCAGCCGAGAAGCACAAGAGTGGCAGACCCAGTACTTC
TRBD1 TRBJ2-1 NA TRBV6-1 CANSTETGWDEQFF TGTGCCAACAGCACCGAGACAGGGTGGGATGAGCAGTTCTTC
NA TRBJ1-3 NA TRBV9 CASSVGDSGNTIYF TGTGCCAGCAGCGTAGGGGACTCTGGAAACACCATATATTTT
TRBD1 TRBJ2-5 NA TRBV6-1 CASSEGQGGPETQYF TGTGCCAGCAGTGAAGGACAGGGGGGACCCGAGACCCAGTACTTC
NA TRBJ1-6 NA TRBV2 CASSTEGGNSPLHF TGTGCCAGCAGTACAGAGGGGGGGAATTCACCCCTCCACTTT
NA TRBJ2-5 once TRBV5-5 CASSLIPSQYQYF TGTGCCAGCAGCTTAATCCCGTCCCAATACCAGTACTTC